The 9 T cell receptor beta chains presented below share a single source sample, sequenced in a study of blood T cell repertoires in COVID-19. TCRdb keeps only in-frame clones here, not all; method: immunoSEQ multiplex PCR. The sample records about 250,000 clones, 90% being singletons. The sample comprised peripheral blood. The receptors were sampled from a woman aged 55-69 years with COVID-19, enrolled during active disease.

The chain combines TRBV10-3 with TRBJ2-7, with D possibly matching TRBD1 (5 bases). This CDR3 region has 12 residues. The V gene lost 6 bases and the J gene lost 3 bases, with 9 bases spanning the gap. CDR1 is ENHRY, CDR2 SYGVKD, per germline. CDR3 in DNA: TGTGCCATCAGCCAGGGTAGCTACGAGCAGTACTTC. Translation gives CAISQGSYEQYF.

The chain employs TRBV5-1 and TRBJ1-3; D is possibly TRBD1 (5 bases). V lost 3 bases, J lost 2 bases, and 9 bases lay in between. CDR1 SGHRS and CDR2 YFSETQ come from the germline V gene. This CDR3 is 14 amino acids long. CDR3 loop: CASSSAGAGNTIYF. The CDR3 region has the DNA TGCGCCAGCAGCTCCGCGGGGGCTGGAAACACCATATATTTT.

Written as DNA, the CDR3 is TGTGCCAGCAGCGTAGCGGGGGGGGCCCCCCATGAGCAGTTCTTC. Translating it yields CASSVAGGAPHEQFF. The V and J genes are TRBV9 and TRBJ2-1; 8 bases align to TRBD2. V gave up 0 bases and J gave up 8 bases; unmatched junction bases: 7. Germline CDR1 is SGDLS and CDR2 is YYNGEE. This CDR3 is built from 15 residues.

The CDR3 protein is CASSYQGQNQETQYF. CDR3 DNA: TGTGCCAGCAGCTACCAGGGACAGAACCAAGAGACCCAGTACTTC. The chain uses TRBV7-2 and TRBJ2-5; 7 nucleotides align to TRBD1. The CDR3 totals 15 residues. Germline loops: CDR1 SGHTA, CDR2 FQGNSA. The V gene end was trimmed by 4 bases and the J gene end by 0 bases; junction bases not matched to a gene: 5.

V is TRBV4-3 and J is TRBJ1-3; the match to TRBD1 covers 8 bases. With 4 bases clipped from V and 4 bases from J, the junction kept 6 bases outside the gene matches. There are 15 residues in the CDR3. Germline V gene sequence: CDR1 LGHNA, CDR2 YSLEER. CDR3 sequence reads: CASSLRTGNGNTIYF. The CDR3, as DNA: TGCGCCAGCAGCCTACGGACAGGGAACGGAAACACCATATATTTT.

CDR3 amino acids: CASSFGTGEATGELFF. The CDR3 DNA is TGTGCCAGCAGCTTTGGAACAGGGGAAGCGACCGGGGAGCTGTTTTTT. J is TRBJ2-2 and V is TRBV11-3; 7 bases are a match to TRBD1. Germline CDR1 is SGHNT and CDR2 is YENEEA. This CDR3 is 16 amino acids long. The V segment lost 3 bases and the J segment 5 bases; nucleotides outside the gene matches: 9.

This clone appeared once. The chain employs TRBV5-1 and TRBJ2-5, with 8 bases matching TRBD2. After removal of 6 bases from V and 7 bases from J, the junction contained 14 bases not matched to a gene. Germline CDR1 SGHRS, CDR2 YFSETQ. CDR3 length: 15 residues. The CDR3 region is CASTPSGGLERTQYF. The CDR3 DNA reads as TGCGCCAGCACCCCAAGCGGGGGCCTTGAACGGACCCAGTACTTC.

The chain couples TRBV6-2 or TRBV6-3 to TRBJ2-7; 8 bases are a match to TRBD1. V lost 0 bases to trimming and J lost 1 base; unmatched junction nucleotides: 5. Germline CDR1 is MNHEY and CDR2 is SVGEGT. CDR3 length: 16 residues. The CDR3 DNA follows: TGTGCCAGCAGTTACTCGACTCGGACAGGGTCCTACGAGCAGTACTTC. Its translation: CASSYSTRTGSYEQYF.

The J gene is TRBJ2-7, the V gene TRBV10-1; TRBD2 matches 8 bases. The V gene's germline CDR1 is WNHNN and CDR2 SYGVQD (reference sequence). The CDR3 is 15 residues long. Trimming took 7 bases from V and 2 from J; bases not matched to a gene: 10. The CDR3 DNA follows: TGCGCCAGCACCTTAAGGGCGGGGGGTCCCTACGAGCAGTACTTC. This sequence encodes CASTLRAGGPYEQYF.